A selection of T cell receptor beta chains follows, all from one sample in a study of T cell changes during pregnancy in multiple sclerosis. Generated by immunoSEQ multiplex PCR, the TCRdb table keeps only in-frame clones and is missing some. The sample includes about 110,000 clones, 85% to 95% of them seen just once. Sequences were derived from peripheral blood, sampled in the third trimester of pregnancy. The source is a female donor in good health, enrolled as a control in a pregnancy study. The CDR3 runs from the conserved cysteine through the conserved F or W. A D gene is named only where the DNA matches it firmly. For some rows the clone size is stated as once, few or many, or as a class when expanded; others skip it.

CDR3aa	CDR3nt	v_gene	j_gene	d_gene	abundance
CASSKVGGKNTEAFF	TGTGCCAGCAGCAAAGTGGGGGGGAAGAACACTGAAGCTTTCTTT	TRBV21-1	TRBJ1-1	NA	NA
CASSLTGETNEKLFF	TGTGCCAGCAGCTTGACAGGGGAAACTAATGAAAAACTGTTTTTT	TRBV5-6	TRBJ1-4	TRBD1	NA
CASIPSGQGDGYTF	TGTGCCAGCATCCCCAGCGGACAGGGGGATGGCTACACCTTC	TRBV7-9	TRBJ1-2	TRBD1	once
CASSGGQLVVKGYTF	TGTGCCAGCAGCGGAGGACAGTTGGTGGTGAAAGGCTACACCTTC	TRBV9	TRBJ1-2	NA	NA
CASSPPGQGSSPLHF	TGTGCCAGCAGTCCGCCGGGACAGGGAAGCTCACCCCTCCACTTT	TRBV2	TRBJ1-6	TRBD1	NA
CASGEEISTDTQYF	TGTGCTAGTGGTGAGGAGATAAGCACAGATACGCAGTATTTT	TRBV12-5	TRBJ2-3	NA	NA
CASSLTGVGYTGELFF	TGCGCCAGCAGCTTAACAGGGGTAGGGTACACCGGGGAGCTGTTTTTT	TRBV5-1	TRBJ2-2	TRBD1	NA
CASSSGEPLHF	TGTGCCAGCAGCTCCGGGGAACCCCTCCACTTT	TRBV7-6	TRBJ1-6	NA	NA
CASALGQANTGELFF	TGTGCTAGTGCCCTGGGACAGGCGAACACCGGGGAGCTGTTTTTT	TRBV12-5	TRBJ2-2	TRBD1	NA
CASGRAGGDTDTQYF	TGTGCCAGCGGACGAGCGGGGGGAGACACAGATACGCAGTATTTT	TRBV2	TRBJ2-3	TRBD2	once
CASSPSWDRGPKNIQYF	TGTGCCAGCAGCCCATCGTGGGACAGGGGGCCCAAAAACATTCAGTACTTC	TRBV7-2	TRBJ2-4	TRBD1	NA
CASSPLAVHNEQFF	TGTGCCAGCAGCCCCCTGGCCGTCCACAATGAGCAGTTCTTC	TRBV7-9	TRBJ2-1	NA	NA
CASSQAGLAGGFPDTQYF	TGTGCCAGCAGCCAAGCCGGACTAGCGGGGGGGTTCCCAGATACGCAGTATTTT	TRBV4-2	TRBJ2-3	TRBD2	once
CASSIGASGGEETQYF	TGTGCCAGTAGTATAGGGGCTAGCGGGGGGGAGGAGACCCAGTACTTC	TRBV19	TRBJ2-5	TRBD2	NA
CASRDRGGNIQYF	TGTGCCAGCAGAGACAGGGGTGGAAACATTCAGTACTTC	TRBV2	TRBJ2-4	TRBD1	NA
CASSTSGRGYEQYF	TGTGCCAGCAGCACTAGCGGGAGGGGCTACGAGCAGTACTTC	TRBV7-3	TRBJ2-7	TRBD2	NA
CAISGTAFTEALF	TGTGCCATCTCCGGGACAGCCTTCACTGAAGCTCTCTTT	TRBV10-3	TRBJ1-1	TRBD1	NA
CASSLSWGDNNYGYTF	TGTGCCAGCAGCTTAAGTTGGGGGGATAATAACTATGGCTACACCTTC	TRBV7-9	TRBJ1-2	NA	NA
CASSLSGLAGGHREQYF	TGTGCCAGCAGTTTATCTGGGCTAGCGGGGGGCCACCGCGAGCAGTACTTC	TRBV27	TRBJ2-7	TRBD2	NA
CASSLVRGDKNIQYF	TGTGCCAGCAGCTTAGTACGGGGGGACAAAAACATTCAGTACTTC	TRBV7-2	TRBJ2-4	TRBD2	NA
CASSQPERGGYNEQFF	TGCGCCAGCAGCCAACCCGAGCGGGGTGGGTACAATGAGCAGTTCTTC	TRBV4-1	TRBJ2-1	TRBD2	NA
CASSSTRGLTYEQYF	TGTGCCAGCAGCTCTACCCGGGGTCTAACCTACGAGCAGTACTTC	TRBV6-5	TRBJ2-7	NA	NA
CASSERDGNTEAFF	TGTGCCAGCAGCGAGCGGGACGGGAACACTGAAGCTTTCTTT	TRBV6-4	TRBJ1-1	NA	NA
CASSVELAGYNEQFF	TGTGCCAGCAGCGTAGAACTAGCGGGGTACAATGAGCAGTTCTTC	TRBV9	TRBJ2-1	TRBD2	NA
CASRWGLNSNQPQHF	TGTGCCAGCAGATGGGGACTGAATAGCAATCAGCCCCAGCATTTT	TRBV5-4	TRBJ1-5	NA	NA
CASSLSGTPNTGELFF	TGCGCCAGCAGCTTATCCGGGACACCCAACACCGGGGAGCTGTTTTTT	TRBV5-1	TRBJ2-2	NA	NA
CAWRRTGDGEQYF	TGTGCCTGGAGAAGGACAGGGGACGGGGAGCAGTACTTC	TRBV30	TRBJ2-7	TRBD1	NA
CASKAPHGPVGGETQYF	TGCGCCAGCAAGGCCCCTCATGGGCCCGTGGGGGGAGAGACCCAGTACTTC	TRBV5-1	TRBJ2-5	NA	once
CASSSRGTGELFF	TGTGCCAGCAGCTCTAGGGGTACCGGGGAGCTGTTTTTT	TRBV7-2	TRBJ2-2	NA	NA
CASSVGYLNQPQHF	TGTGCCAGCAGCGTAGGGTATCTAAATCAGCCCCAGCATTTT	TRBV9	TRBJ1-5	NA	once
CASSIDSSGGSYEQYF	TGTGCCAGTAGTATAGATTCCAGCGGCGGCTCCTACGAGCAGTACTTC	TRBV19	TRBJ2-7	NA	once
CARRQESSYNSPLHF	TGTGCCAGGAGACAGGAGAGCTCCTATAATTCACCCCTCCACTTT	TRBV6-4	TRBJ1-6	NA	NA
CASSEFSSGNTIYF	TGTGCCAGCAGCGAATTCTCGAGTGGAAACACCATATATTTT	TRBV6-5	TRBJ1-3	NA	NA
CASSPSRTGQETQYF	TGCGCCAGCAGCCCGTCTCGTACCGGGCAAGAGACCCAGTACTTC	TRBV5-1	TRBJ2-5	NA	NA
CASSLTGQGVRETQYF	TGTGCCAGCAGTCTTACAGGACAGGGAGTGAGGGAGACCCAGTACTTC	TRBV7-8	TRBJ2-5	TRBD1	once
CASSRVGSDTQYF	TGTGCTAGCAGCCGAGTGGGCTCAGATACGCAGTATTTT	TRBV7-7	TRBJ2-3	NA	NA
CASSYEGTGTPYGYTF	TGTGCCAGCAGTTACGAGGGGACAGGGACCCCCTATGGCTACACCTTC	TRBV6-6	TRBJ1-2	TRBD1	NA
CASSLGTRSYEQYF	TGTGCCAGCAGCTTGGGTACTCGCTCCTACGAGCAGTACTTC	TRBV5-4	TRBJ2-7	NA	NA
CASRTSGGTDTQYF	TGTGCCAGCAGGACTAGCGGGGGCACAGATACGCAGTATTTT	TRBV6-1	TRBJ2-3	TRBD2	NA
CASSVYRQGTTDTQYF	TGTGCCAGCAGCGTTTATCGGCAGGGGACCACAGATACGCAGTATTTT	TRBV9	TRBJ2-3	NA	NA
CASSDGQANTEAFF	TGTGCCAGCAGTGATGGACAGGCGAACACTGAAGCTTTCTTT	TRBV27	TRBJ1-1	TRBD1	NA
CASSLGGHTGGTEAFF	TGCGCCAGCAGCTTGGGGGGACACACCGGTGGCACTGAAGCTTTCTTT	TRBV5-1	TRBJ1-1	NA	once
CASRPTGGGEKLFF	TGTGCCAGCAGACCGACAGGGGGAGGCGAAAAACTGTTTTTT	TRBV6-1	TRBJ1-4	TRBD1	NA
CAWRASGWGGYTF	TGTGCCTGGAGAGCCTCGGGGTGGGGAGGCTACACCTTC	TRBV30	TRBJ1-2	NA	NA
CASSPRKMTSGGAGDTQYF	TGTGCCAGCAGCCCAAGGAAAATGACTAGCGGGGGGGCGGGAGATACGCAGTATTTT	TRBV4-2	TRBJ2-3	TRBD2	once
CASRETGRNTEAFF	TGTGCCAGTAGGGAGACAGGGCGGAACACTGAAGCTTTCTTT	TRBV19	TRBJ1-1	TRBD1	NA
CANKGRDSNTEAFF	TGTGCCAATAAGGGCCGGGACAGCAACACTGAAGCTTTCTTT	TRBV9	TRBJ1-1	TRBD1	NA
CARGLAGAPDTQYF	TGTGCCAGAGGACTAGCGGGGGCCCCAGATACGCAGTATTTT	TRBV2	TRBJ2-3	TRBD2	NA
CASSPQGWVEYGYTF	TGTGCCAGCAGTCCCCAGGGGTGGGTCGAGTATGGCTACACCTTC	TRBV27	TRBJ1-2	NA	NA
CASSSRQGGGYEQYF	TGTGCCAGCAGCTCCCGACAGGGAGGTGGCTACGAGCAGTACTTC	TRBV9	TRBJ2-7	NA	NA
CASSFGQGSDTEAFF	TGTGCCAGCAGTTTCGGACAGGGATCTGACACTGAAGCTTTCTTT	TRBV27	TRBJ1-1	TRBD1	once
CASSPGRGQETQYF	TGTGCCAGCAGCCCCGGGAGGGGGCAAGAGACCCAGTACTTC	TRBV5-4	TRBJ2-5	TRBD2	NA
CASSYSTGAYGYTF	TGTGCCAGCAGTTACTCCACCGGAGCTTATGGCTACACCTTC	TRBV6-5	TRBJ1-2	NA	NA